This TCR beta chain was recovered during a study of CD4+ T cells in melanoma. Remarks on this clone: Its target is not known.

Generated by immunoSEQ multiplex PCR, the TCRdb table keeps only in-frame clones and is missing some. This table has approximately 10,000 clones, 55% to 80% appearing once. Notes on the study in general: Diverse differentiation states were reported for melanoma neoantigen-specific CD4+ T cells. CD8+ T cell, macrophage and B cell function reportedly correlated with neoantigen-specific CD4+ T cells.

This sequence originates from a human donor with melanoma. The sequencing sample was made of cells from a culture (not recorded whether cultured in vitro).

The chain's CDR3 is CASSEETSNEQFF. CDR3 coding DNA: TGCGCCAGCAGTGAAGAGACTAGCAATGAGCAGTTCTTC. The V gene is TRBV10-2, the J gene TRBJ2-1; the D gene is possibly TRBD2 (6 bases). Germline CDR1 and CDR2: WSHSY and SAAADI. The CDR3 has 13 residues. V lost 3 bases and J 6 bases, leaving 9 bases between the germline ends.